The rows below give T cell receptor beta chains drawn from one sample of a study of cytomegalovirus exposure and HLA in healthy donors. Assay used: immunoSEQ multiplex PCR; TCRdb lists only in-frame clones, some missing. Of 140,000 or so clones detected, 87% appear once; the ten largest clones hold 4.5%. Specimen: PBMCs. The receptor set was obtained from a man between 18 and 35 years old in good health and CMV-seropositive. The CDR3 runs from the conserved cysteine through the conserved F or W. The D gene is left open where the match is weak. The listing skips clone size in some rows; elsewhere it reads once, few, many or a size class.

TGTGCCAGCAGATTCCAAGGGGTCCACGAGCAGTACTTC | CASRFQGVHEQYF | NA | TRBJ2-7 | TRBV27 | NA
TGTGCCTGGAGTGGGGGCGGGACCTACGAGCAGTACTTC | CAWSGGGTYEQYF | NA | TRBJ2-7 | TRBV30 | NA
TGTGCCAGCAGTTTCGACAGAAACACTGAAGCTTTCTTT | CASSFDRNTEAFF | NA | TRBJ1-1 | TRBV27 | NA
TGCGCCAGCAGCTTGGCCGGAGGAGTTAAAAACATTCAGTACTTC | CASSLAGGVKNIQYF | NA | TRBJ2-4 | TRBV5-1 | NA
TGTGCCAGCAAACCGGGACAGGGACGGGGGCAGCCCCAGCATTTT | CASKPGQGRGQPQHF | TRBD1 | TRBJ1-5 | TRBV19 | few
TGTGCCAGCAGCCAGGACAGGGGAGGCAATCAGCCCCAGCATTTT | CASSQDRGGNQPQHF | TRBD1 | TRBJ1-5 | TRBV6-5 | NA
TGTGCCAGCAGCTTACGGGATACGCAGTATTTT | CASSLRDTQYF | NA | TRBJ2-3 | TRBV11-2 | NA
TGTGCCAGCAGACCCACAGGGTCGGGGAATCAGCCCCAGCATTTT | CASRPTGSGNQPQHF | NA | TRBJ1-5 | TRBV2 | NA
TGTGCCAGCAGTTTATATAGCGGGGTACTCAATGAGCAGTTCTTC | CASSLYSGVLNEQFF | TRBD2 | TRBJ2-1 | TRBV28 | NA
TGTGCCAGCTCACGCTTACCACAGGGTAGCTATGGCTACACCTTC | CASSRLPQGSYGYTF | NA | TRBJ1-2 | TRBV18 | NA
TGTGCCAGCAGTGAAATCGGGGGCTCCTACGAGCAGTACTTC | CASSEIGGSYEQYF | NA | TRBJ2-7 | TRBV6-1 | NA
TGCGCCAGCAGCCGGGAGGACAGGGCCACCGGGGAGCTGTTTTTT | CASSREDRATGELFF | TRBD1 | TRBJ2-2 | TRBV4-1 | once
TGCGCCAGCAGTGATGGGACAGGGTTCACTGAAGCTTTCTTT | CASSDGTGFTEAFF | TRBD1 | TRBJ1-1 | TRBV10-2 | NA
TGTGCCAGCAGCCCGGCGGGTCAGGCTAACTATGGCTACACCTTC | CASSPAGQANYGYTF | NA | TRBJ1-2 | TRBV7-8 | NA
TGTGCCAGCAGCTTACCAGGGCTTACTGAAGCTTTCTTT | CASSLPGLTEAFF | NA | TRBJ1-1 | TRBV7-9 | NA
TGCGCCAGCAGCGTCGGACTAGCGGGGGGACGCAATGAGCAGTTCTTC | CASSVGLAGGRNEQFF | TRBD2 | TRBJ2-1 | TRBV5-1 | NA
TGTGCCAGCAGTTATCGGACAGGGGGTTCCTACGAGCAGTACTTC | CASSYRTGGSYEQYF | TRBD1 | TRBJ2-7 | TRBV6-6 | NA
TGTGCCTGGAGGCTAGCGGGAACCTACGAGCAGTACTTC | CAWRLAGTYEQYF | TRBD2 | TRBJ2-7 | TRBV30 | NA
TGTGCCAGCAATCCTCAGGGTTTTGTTGTTGAAGCTTTCTTT | CASNPQGFVVEAFF | NA | TRBJ1-1 | TRBV2 | NA
TGTGCCAGCAGCTCCCGCGGGACCAAAGGCTACACCTTC | CASSSRGTKGYTF | NA | TRBJ1-2 | TRBV13 | NA
TGTGCCAGTAGTCAGCAGGAGGGTACTGAAGCTTTCTTT | CASSQQEGTEAFF | NA | TRBJ1-1 | TRBV19 | few
TGCGCCAGCAGTGAAGCAGGGCTCACTGAAGCTTTCTTT | CASSEAGLTEAFF | NA | TRBJ1-1 | TRBV10-1 | once
TGTGCCAGCGCGGAGGGGTCTCCCAAACTGTTTTTT | CASAEGSPKLFF | NA | TRBJ1-4 | TRBV7-9 | NA
TGCGCCAGCAGCTTGGGTCGCGGGAGAGGGGATGAGCAGTTCTTC | CASSLGRGRGDEQFF | TRBD2 | TRBJ2-1 | TRBV5-1 | NA
TGTGCCAGCAGCACAGGGGATATATCGAACACTGAAGCTTTCTTT | CASSTGDISNTEAFF | TRBD1 | TRBJ1-1 | TRBV28 | NA
TGTGCCAGCTCACGGACTCCGTCCCGGGGGGCTTCCGGAAACACCATATATTTT | CASSRTPSRGASGNTIYF | NA | TRBJ1-3 | TRBV18 | NA
TGTGCCAGCAGCTCGACAGACTATGGCTACACCTTC | CASSSTDYGYTF | NA | TRBJ1-2 | TRBV5-6 | NA
TGTGCCAGCAGCTTAGGATACGGGACAGGGGTGGGAGAGCAGTACTTC | CASSLGYGTGVGEQYF | TRBD1 | TRBJ2-7 | TRBV11-2 | NA
TGCAGCGTTGAGCTGGGCATGAACACTGAAGCTTTCTTT | CSVELGMNTEAFF | NA | TRBJ1-1 | TRBV29-1 | NA
TGTGCTAGTGGTTTAAACTCCCCGAACACTGAAGCTTTCTTT | CASGLNSPNTEAFF | NA | TRBJ1-1 | TRBV12-5 | once
TGCGCCAGCACACCAAGTATGGTAGTCACTGAAGCTTTCTTT | CASTPSMVVTEAFF | NA | TRBJ1-1 | TRBV4-1 | NA
TGTGCCAGCAGCCCCTCGGGGGAGTCAATATACGAGCAGTACTTC | CASSPSGESIYEQYF | NA | TRBJ2-7 | TRBV9 | NA
TGTGCCAGCAGTGAAGGACAGGGAGTTTATGGCTACACCTTC | CASSEGQGVYGYTF | TRBD1 | TRBJ1-2 | TRBV2 | NA
TGTGCCAGTACCACACTAAGCAGGGCAGGCTACACCTTC | CASTTLSRAGYTF | NA | TRBJ1-2 | TRBV19 | NA
TGTGCCAGCAGTGAAAGGGAGGGGTCGGGTCAGCCCCAGCATTTT | CASSEREGSGQPQHF | NA | TRBJ1-5 | TRBV6-1 | NA
TGTGCCTGGAACAGGGGGCCTGAAAAACTGTTTTTT | CAWNRGPEKLFF | TRBD1 | TRBJ1-4 | TRBV30 | NA
TGTGCCTGGAAACACAGCGGAATCCATAACTATGGCTACACCTTC | CAWKHSGIHNYGYTF | NA | TRBJ1-2 | TRBV30 | NA
TGCGCCAGCAGCGAGGACAGCTTGAACACTGAAGCTTTCTTT | CASSEDSLNTEAFF | NA | TRBJ1-1 | TRBV5-1 | NA
TGTGCCAGCAGTGCGGGACAGTCGAACACTGAAGCTTTCTTT | CASSAGQSNTEAFF | TRBD1 | TRBJ1-1 | TRBV6-1 | NA
TGTGCCAGCAGTGAAACAGGGGTAAGCGGGAATGAGCAGTTCTTC | CASSETGVSGNEQFF | NA | TRBJ2-1 | TRBV25-1 | NA
TGTGCCAGCAGTTTAACGACAGGGGGGAACACTGAAGCTTTCTTT | CASSLTTGGNTEAFF | TRBD1 | TRBJ1-1 | TRBV27 | NA
TGTGCCAGTAGTATAGAAGGCGGGAGAGACTTCGATACGCAGTATTTT | CASSIEGGRDFDTQYF | TRBD2 | TRBJ2-3 | TRBV19 | NA
TGTGCCAGCTCACCACCGAGGCATGTCAACCAGTACTTC | CASSPPRHVNQYF | NA | TRBJ2-7 | TRBV18 | NA
TGTGCCAGCAGCTCGACCTCTCAGGGGAAAGGCGAAAAACTGTTTTTT | CASSSTSQGKGEKLFF | NA | TRBJ1-4 | TRBV7-3 | NA
TGCGCCAGCAGCCCCGAGGGGGCCGGCAATCAGCCCCAGCATTTT | CASSPEGAGNQPQHF | TRBD1 | TRBJ1-5 | TRBV5-1 | NA